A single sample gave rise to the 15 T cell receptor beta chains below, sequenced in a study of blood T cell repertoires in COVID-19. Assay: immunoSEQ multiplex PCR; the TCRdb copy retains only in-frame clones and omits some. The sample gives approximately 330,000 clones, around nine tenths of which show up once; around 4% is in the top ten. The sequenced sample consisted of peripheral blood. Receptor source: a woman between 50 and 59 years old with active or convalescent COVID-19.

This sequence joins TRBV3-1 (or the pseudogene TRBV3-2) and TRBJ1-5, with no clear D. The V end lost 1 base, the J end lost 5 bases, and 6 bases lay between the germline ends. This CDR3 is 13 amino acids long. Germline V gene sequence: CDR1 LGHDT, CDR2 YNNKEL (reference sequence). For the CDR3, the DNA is TGTGCCAGCAGCCAAGGTTTCTATCAGCCCCAGCATTTT. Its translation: CASSQGFYQPQHF.

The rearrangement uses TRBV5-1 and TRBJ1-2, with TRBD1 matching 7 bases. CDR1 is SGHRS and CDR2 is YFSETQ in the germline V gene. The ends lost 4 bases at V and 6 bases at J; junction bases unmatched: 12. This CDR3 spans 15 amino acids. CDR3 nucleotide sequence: TGCGCCAGCAGCGCCCCGGGACAGTTCGAACATGGCTACACCTTC. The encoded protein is CASSAPGQFEHGYTF.

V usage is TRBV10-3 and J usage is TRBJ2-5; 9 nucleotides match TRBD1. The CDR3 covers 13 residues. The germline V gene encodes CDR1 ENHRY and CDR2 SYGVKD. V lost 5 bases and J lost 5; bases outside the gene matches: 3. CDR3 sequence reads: CAISTGGEETQYF. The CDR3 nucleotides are TGTGCCATCAGTACAGGGGGCGAGGAGACCCAGTACTTC.

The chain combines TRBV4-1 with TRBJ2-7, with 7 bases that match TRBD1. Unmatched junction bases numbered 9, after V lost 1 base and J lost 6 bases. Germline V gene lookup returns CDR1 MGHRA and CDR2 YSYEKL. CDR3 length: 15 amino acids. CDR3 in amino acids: CASSQGDRAISEQYF. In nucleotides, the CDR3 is TGCGCCAGCAGCCAAGGAGACAGGGCAATCTCCGAGCAGTACTTC.

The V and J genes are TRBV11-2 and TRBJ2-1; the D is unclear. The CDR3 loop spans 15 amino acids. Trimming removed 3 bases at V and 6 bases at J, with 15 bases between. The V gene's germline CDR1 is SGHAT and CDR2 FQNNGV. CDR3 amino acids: CASSFIQVLSNEQFF. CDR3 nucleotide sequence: TGTGCCAGCAGCTTCATCCAGGTGCTGTCCAATGAGCAGTTCTTC.

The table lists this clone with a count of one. The DNA for the CDR3 is TGTGCCAGCAGCTTATGGGGGACAGGTGAAGCTTTCTTT. Protein product: CASSLWGTGEAFF. The chain carries TRBV7-3 and TRBJ1-1; the match to TRBD1 covers 8 bases. V lost 2 bases and J lost 7; bases outside the gene matches: 3. This CDR3 spans 13 amino acids. The germline V gene has CDR1 SGHTA and CDR2 FQGTGA.

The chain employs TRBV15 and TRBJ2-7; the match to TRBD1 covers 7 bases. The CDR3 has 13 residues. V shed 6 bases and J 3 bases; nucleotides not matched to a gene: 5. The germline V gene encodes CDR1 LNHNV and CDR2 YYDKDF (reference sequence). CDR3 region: CATRNRDSYEQYF. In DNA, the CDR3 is TGTGCCACCAGAAACCGGGACAGCTACGAGCAGTACTTC.

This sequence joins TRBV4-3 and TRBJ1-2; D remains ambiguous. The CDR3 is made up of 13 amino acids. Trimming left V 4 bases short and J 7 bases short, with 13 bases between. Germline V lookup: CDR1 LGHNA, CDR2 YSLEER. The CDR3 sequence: CASSLTESGGYTF. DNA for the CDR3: TGCGCCAGCAGCCTGACGGAGAGTGGTGGCTACACCTTC.

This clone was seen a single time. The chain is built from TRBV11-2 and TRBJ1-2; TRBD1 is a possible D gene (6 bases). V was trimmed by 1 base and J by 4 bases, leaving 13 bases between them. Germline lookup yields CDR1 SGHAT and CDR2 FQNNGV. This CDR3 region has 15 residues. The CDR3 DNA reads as TGTGCCAGCAGCTTAGTTTCAGGGGAGGGCTATGGCTACACCTTC. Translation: CASSLVSGEGYGYTF.

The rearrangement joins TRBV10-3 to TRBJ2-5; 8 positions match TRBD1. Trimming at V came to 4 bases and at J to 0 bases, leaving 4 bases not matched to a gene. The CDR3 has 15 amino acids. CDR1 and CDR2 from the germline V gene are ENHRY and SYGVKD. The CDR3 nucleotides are TGTGCCATCAGTGCAAGGACAGGGTACCAAGAGACCCAGTACTTC. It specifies CAISARTGYQETQYF.

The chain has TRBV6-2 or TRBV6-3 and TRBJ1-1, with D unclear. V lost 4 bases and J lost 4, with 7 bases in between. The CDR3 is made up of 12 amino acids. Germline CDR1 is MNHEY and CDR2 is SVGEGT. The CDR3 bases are TGTGCCAGCAGTTCCGTCGGCACTGAAGCTTTCTTT. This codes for CASSSVGTEAFF.

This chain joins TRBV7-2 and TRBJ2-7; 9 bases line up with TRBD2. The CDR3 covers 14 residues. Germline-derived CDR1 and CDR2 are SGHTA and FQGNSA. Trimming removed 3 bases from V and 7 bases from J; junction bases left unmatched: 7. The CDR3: CASSLGLAPREQYF. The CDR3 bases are TGTGCCAGCAGCTTGGGACTAGCTCCGAGGGAGCAGTACTTC.

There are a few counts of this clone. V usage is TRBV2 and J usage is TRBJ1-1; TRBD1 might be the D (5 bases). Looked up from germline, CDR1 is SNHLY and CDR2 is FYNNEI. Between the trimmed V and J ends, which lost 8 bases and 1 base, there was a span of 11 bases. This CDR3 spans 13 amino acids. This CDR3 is CASGTLRNTEAFF. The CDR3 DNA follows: TGTGCCAGCGGGACTCTGAGGAACACTGAAGCTTTCTTT.

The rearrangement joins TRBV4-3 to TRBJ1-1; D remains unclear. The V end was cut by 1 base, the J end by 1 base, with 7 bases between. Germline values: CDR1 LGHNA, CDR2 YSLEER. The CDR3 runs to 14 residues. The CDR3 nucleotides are TGCGCCAGCAGCCAAGGCCTCGGGAACACTGAAGCTTTCTTT. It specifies CASSQGLGNTEAFF.

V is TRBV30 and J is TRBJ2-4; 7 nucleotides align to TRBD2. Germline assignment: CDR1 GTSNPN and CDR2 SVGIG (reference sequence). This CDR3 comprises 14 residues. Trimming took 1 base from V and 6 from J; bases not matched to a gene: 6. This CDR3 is CAWSAGRGLNIQYF. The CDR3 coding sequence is TGTGCCTGGAGTGCGGGGAGGGGACTAAACATTCAGTACTTC. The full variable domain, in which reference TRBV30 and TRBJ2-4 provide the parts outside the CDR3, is SQTIHQWPATLVQPVGSPLSLECTVEGTSNPNLYWYRQAAGRGLQLLFYSVGIGQISSEVPQNLSASRPQDRQFILSSKKLLLSDSGFYLCAWSAGRGLNIQYFGAGTRLSVL.